One T cell receptor (beta chain) is described in this entry. The target antigen is unknown. Repertoires were generated with immunoSEQ multiplex PCR, while TCRdb's copy carries only in-frame clones and drops some. In the table there are 850,000 to 1,200,000 clones, around 76% of which are singletons. The data derive from a study of shared clonotypes between healthy human individuals. Study-level findings and limits: Shared clonotypes: about 5% naive CD4, 3.5% to 4% naive CD8, about 2.5% memory CD4, around 0.4% memory CD8. Unshared clonotypes carried lower generation probabilities than those common to all four donors.

This receptor was obtained from a young man in good health. The sequenced material came from memory CD4+ T cells sorted from blood. Described subset: CD45RA-negative fraction.

The CDR3 region is CASSPDRGPGQPQHF. The CDR3 DNA reads TGTGCCAGCAGCCCTGACAGGGGGCCGGGACAGCCCCAGCATTTT. This chain joins TRBV4-2 and TRBJ1-5; 10 bases are a match to TRBD1. This CDR3 is built from 15 residues. Germline values: CDR1 LGHNA, CDR2 YNFKEQ. V shed 4 bases, J shed 7 bases, and the junction held 7 bases outside the gene matches.